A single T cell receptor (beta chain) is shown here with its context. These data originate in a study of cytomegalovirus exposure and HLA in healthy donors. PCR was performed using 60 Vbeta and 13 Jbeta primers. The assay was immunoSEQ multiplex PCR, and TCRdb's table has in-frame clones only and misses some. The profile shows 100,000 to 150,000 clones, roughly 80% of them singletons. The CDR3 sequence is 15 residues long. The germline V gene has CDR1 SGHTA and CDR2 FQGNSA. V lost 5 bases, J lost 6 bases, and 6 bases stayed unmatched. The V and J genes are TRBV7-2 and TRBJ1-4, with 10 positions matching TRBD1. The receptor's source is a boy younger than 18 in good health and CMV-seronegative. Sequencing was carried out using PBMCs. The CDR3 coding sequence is TGTGCCAGCAGCATCCGGACAGGGGGAGATGAAAAACTGTTTTTT. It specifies CASSIRTGGDEKLFF.